These 7 T cell receptor beta chains came from one sample sequenced in a study of T-cell memory formation after mild COVID-19. TCRdb redid the calling of the 5' RACE reads with MiXCR, one entry per CDR3 protein. The table shows roughly 340,000 distinct CDR3 sequences, with 20% to 25% occurring only once. The specimen sequenced was PBMCs or a T cell subset sorted from them (not recorded which). These receptors were obtained from a man between 18 and 29 years old who had mild COVID-19 (a few samples of this study predate the infection). Cell type and time point are not known.

This clonotype was seen a few times. The chain uses TRBV7-3 and TRBJ2-1; 15 bases map to TRBD2. Looked up from germline, CDR1 is SGHTA and CDR2 is FQGTGA. After removal of 2 bases from V and 6 bases from J, the junction contained 5 bases not matched to a gene. This CDR3 has 17 amino acids. CDR3 region: CASSLGTSGGPGNEQFF. The CDR3 DNA sequence: TGTGCCAGCAGCTTAGGGACTAGCGGGGGGCCAGGCAATGAGCAGTTCTTC.

This clonotype has more than one count but fewer than ten. V and J are TRBV28 and TRBJ1-2; tentative D call: TRBD1 (5 bases). The V gene lost 3 bases and the J gene lost 2 bases, with 13 bases spanning the gap. This CDR3 spans 15 amino acids. Germline loops: CDR1 MDHEN, CDR2 SYDVKM. The CDR3 region has the DNA TGTGCCAGCAGTTTGGATAGGGGATCCAACTATGGCTACACCTTC. It specifies CASSLDRGSNYGYTF.

This clonotype has a handful of counts. The chain recombines TRBV7-2 with TRBJ2-7; tentative D call: TRBD2 (5 bases). The germline V and J ends were trimmed by 5 bases and 3 bases, with 14 bases remaining between them. CDR1 and CDR2 (germline): SGHTA, FQGNSA. The CDR3 runs to 14 residues. The CDR3 DNA is TGTGCCAGCAGCCCTGCCCGGGATTACTACGAGCAGTACTTC. It encodes CASSPARDYYEQYF.

This clonotype was found a few times. The chain uses TRBV3-1 and TRBJ1-2; D ambiguous. Germline V lookup: CDR1 LGHDT, CDR2 YNNKEL (reference sequence). The length of the CDR3 is 11 residues. V dropped 1 base and J dropped 8 bases, with 5 bases sitting between them. The CDR3: CASSQGAGYTF. CDR3 in DNA: TGTGCCAGCAGCCAAGGGGCAGGCTACACCTTC.

This sequence joins TRBV7-9 and TRBJ1-1; 7 bases align to TRBD1. CDR1 and CDR2 (germline): SEHNR, FQNEAQ (reference sequence). The trim removed 5 bases at V and 4 bases at J, leaving 10 bases unmatched. This CDR3 spans 15 amino acids. This CDR3 reads CASSVHRGASTEAFF. The CDR3 DNA reads as TGTGCCAGCAGCGTCCACAGGGGAGCAAGCACTGAAGCTTTCTTT.

This clonotype showed up just a few times. The chain links TRBV6-1 to TRBJ2-3; TRBD2 matches 8 bases. This CDR3 comprises 13 residues. Looked up from germline, CDR1 is MNHNS and CDR2 is SASEGT. V shed 7 bases, J shed 3 bases, and the junction held 3 bases outside the gene matches. The CDR3 sequence is CASTGGETDTQYF. The DNA for the CDR3 is TGTGCCAGCACCGGGGGGGAAACAGATACGCAGTATTTT.

The chain employs TRBV2 and TRBJ1-5; no definite D call. Trimming pared 6 bases from V and 4 bases from J, leaving 13 bases between. The CDR3 contains 14 residues. Per the germline V gene, CDR1 is SNHLY and CDR2 is FYNNEI. The CDR3 sequence: CASREVGENQPQHF. As DNA, the CDR3 is TGTGCCAGCAGGGAGGTTGGGGAGAATCAGCCCCAGCATTTT.